A selection of T cell receptor beta chains follows, all from one sample in a study of control samples from healthy donors and cancer patients. Assay: immunoSEQ multiplex PCR; the TCRdb copy retains only in-frame clones and omits some. The table lists roughly 89,000 clones, around 91% of them singletons. Material: blood. The receptors were gathered from a man aged 45 to 65 in good health. The conserved cysteine and the conserved F or W are not part of the CDR3 here. The order of the fields is J gene, V gene, CDR3 protein.

TRBJ1-1 TRBV30 AWTYSFLGQVNTEAF
TRBJ1-5 TRBV10-1 ASSDSNQPQH
TRBJ1-4 TRBV2 ASTGDSYEKLF
TRBJ1-5 TRBV24-1 ATSDVNQPQH
TRBJ2-3 TRBV7-8 ASSLGLAGGGTDTQY
TRBJ1-6 TRBV27 ASAEGGSSPLH
TRBJ2-1 TRBV6-6 ASSPSSRNEQF
TRBJ1-4 TRBV5-1 ASSLGATNEKLF
TRBJ1-6 TRBV27 ASSGSSLSSYNSPLH
TRBJ1-2 TRBV6-1 ASSDPKGQGKIYGYT
TRBJ1-1 TRBV7-2 ASSLVAGPAF
TRBJ2-5 TRBV3-1/TRBV3-2 ASSRGLQETQY